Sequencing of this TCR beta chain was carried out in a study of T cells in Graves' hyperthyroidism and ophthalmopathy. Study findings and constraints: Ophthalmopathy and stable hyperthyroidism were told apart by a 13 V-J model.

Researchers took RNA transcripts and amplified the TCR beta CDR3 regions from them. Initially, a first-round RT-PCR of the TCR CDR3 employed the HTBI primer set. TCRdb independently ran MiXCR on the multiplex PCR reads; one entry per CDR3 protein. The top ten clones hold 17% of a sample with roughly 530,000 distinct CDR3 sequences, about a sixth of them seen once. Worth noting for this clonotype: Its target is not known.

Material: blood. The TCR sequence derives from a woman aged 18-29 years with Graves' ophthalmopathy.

In DNA form, the CDR3 reads TGTGCCAGCAGCTTGGAGGGGCAGCCTAATTCACCCCTCCACTTT. Protein sequence: CASSLEGQPNSPLHF. The chain joins TRBV5-6 to TRBJ1-6, with a possible D match to TRBD1 (5 bases). CDR3 length: 15 amino acids. V was pared by 0 bases and J by 6 bases, with 10 bases between. Germline V lookup: CDR1 SGHDT, CDR2 YYEEEE.